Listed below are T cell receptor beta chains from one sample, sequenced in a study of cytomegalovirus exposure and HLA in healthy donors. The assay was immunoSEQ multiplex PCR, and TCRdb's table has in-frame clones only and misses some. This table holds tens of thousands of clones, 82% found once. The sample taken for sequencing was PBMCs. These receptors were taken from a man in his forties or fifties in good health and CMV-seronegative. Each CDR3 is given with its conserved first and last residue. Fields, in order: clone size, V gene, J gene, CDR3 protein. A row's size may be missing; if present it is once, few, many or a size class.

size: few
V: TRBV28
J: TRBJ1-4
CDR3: CASSGRDRPPNEKLFF

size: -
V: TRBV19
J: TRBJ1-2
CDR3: CASSYRGGGYTF

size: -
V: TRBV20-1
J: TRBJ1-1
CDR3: CSVRDHTEAFF

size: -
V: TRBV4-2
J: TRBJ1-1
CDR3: CASSPTGGSTEAFF

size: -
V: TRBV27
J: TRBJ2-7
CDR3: CASRNSRLAGPGEQYF

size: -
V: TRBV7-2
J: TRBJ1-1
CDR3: CASSLKGRGSTEAFF

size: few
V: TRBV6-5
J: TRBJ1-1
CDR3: CASSPSGGNTEAFF

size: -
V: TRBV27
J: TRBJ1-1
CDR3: CASSLDRVNTEAFF

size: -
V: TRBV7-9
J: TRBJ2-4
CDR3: CASSLGTGEENIQYF

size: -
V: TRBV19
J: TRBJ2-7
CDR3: CASSIVLNSYEQYF

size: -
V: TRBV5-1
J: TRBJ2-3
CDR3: CASSLAQGLTDTQYF

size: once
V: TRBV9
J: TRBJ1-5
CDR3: CASPGQGANQPQHF

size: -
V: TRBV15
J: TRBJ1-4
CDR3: CATSRERANGGREKLFF

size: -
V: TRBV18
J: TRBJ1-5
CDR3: CASSPGTGDQPQHF

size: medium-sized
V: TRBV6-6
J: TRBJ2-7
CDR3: CASSSRTAAWYEQYF

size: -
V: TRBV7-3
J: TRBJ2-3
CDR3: CASSFLAGLTDTQYF

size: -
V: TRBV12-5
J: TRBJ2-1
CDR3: CASGSRVYEQFF

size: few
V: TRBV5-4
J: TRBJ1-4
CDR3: CASSLGQGSEKLFF

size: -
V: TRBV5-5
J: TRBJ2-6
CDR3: CASSLAGAFGANVLTF

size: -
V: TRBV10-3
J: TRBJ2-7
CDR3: CAISESGTSYEQYF

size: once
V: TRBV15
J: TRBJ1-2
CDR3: CATSRRIITGGYGYTF

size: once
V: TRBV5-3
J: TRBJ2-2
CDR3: CARSPGGERTGELFF

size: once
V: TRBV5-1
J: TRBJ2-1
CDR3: CASNPGQGGNEQFF

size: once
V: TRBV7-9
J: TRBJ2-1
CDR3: CASSLLAAAYNEQFF

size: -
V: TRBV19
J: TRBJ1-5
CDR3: CASSAGQGNGQPQHF

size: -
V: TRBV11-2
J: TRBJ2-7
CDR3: CASSFFSGTHYEQYF

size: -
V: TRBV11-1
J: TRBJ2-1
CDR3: CASSLDLGRHHEQFF

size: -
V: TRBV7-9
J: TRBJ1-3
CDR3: CASSSLPGQGSGNTIYF

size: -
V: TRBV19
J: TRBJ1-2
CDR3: CASSIPLTGTGYTF

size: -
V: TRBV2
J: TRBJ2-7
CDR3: CASSNRDTNYEQYF

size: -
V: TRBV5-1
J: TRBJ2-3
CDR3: CASSFWDKDTQYF

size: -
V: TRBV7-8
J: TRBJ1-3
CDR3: CASHALGPGNTIYF

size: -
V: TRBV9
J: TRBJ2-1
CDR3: CASSPAGDFYNEQFF

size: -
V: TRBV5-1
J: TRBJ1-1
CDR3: CASSLPADRGPNTEAFF

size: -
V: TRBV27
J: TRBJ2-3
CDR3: CASSIRRDNTDTQYF

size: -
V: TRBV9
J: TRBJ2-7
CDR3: CASSENRETYEQYF

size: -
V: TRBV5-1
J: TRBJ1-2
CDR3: CASSLAVQSLEGYTF

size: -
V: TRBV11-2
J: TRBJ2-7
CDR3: CASSLVGGGTGSYEQYF

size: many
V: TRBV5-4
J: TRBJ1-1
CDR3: CASSMDSNTEAFF

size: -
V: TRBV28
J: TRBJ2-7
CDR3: CASSLRDLGYEQYF

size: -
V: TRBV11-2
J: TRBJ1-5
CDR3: CASSLDGGDQPQHF

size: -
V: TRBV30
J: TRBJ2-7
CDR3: CAWRKDRSGYEQYF

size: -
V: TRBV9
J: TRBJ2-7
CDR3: CASSGADQALVYEQYF

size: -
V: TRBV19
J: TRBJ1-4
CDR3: CASSMTGGFDRGEKLFF

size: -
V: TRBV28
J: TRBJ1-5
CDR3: CGSASNQPQHF

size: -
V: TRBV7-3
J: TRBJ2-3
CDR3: CASSLGGLADTQYF

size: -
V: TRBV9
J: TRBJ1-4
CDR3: CASSNTQGGLPELFF

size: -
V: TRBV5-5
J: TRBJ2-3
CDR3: CASSPITGGRTDTQYF

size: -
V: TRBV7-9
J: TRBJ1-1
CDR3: CASSLPGTGTTFF

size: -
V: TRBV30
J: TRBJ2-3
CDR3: CAFTTGGSTDTQYF

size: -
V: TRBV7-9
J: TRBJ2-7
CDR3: CASSLDRGRDEQYF

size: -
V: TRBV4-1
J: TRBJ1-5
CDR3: CASSQSTRAQPQHF